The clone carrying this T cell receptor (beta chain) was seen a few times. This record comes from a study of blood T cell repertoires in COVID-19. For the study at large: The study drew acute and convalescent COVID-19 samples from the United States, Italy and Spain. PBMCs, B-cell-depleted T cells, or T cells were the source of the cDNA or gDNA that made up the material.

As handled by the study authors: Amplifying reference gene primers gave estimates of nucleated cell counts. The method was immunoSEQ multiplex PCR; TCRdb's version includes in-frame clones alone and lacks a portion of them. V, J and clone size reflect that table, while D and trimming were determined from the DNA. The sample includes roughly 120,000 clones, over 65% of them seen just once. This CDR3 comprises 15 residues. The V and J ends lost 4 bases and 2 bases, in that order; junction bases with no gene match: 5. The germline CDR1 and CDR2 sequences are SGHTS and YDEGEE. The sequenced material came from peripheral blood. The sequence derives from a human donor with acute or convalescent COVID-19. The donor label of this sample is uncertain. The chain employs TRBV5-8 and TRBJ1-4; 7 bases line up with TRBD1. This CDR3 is CASSLQGITNEKLFF. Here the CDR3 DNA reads TGTGCCAGCAGCCTACAGGGGATCACTAATGAAAAACTGTTTTTT.